These 9 T cell receptor beta chains were all obtained from the same sample, sequenced in a study of OX40 agonist ivuxolimab in advanced cancers. Libraries were prepared by immunoSEQ multiplex PCR; TCRdb keeps only in-frame clonotypes and omits some of them. The data contain 90,000 to 150,000 clones, 80% to 90% of them singletons. The sequences come from CD4+ or CD8+ T cells sorted from blood, collected in a trial of the OX40 agonist ivuxolimab. These receptors originate from an adult with an advanced solid tumor such as melanoma, head and neck, liver or kidney cancer.

The genes are TRBV29-1 and TRBJ1-1; D ambiguous. The CDR3 covers 12 residues. Per germline, CDR1 SQVTM and CDR2 ANQGSEA. Trimming cost V 2 bases and J 1 base, with 5 bases left between them. The CDR3 DNA reads as TGCAGCGTTGAACAGACGAACACTGAAGCTTTCTTT. Its protein is CSVEQTNTEAFF.

The chain employs TRBV7-2 and TRBJ2-5; 10 nucleotides line up with TRBD2. Germline CDR1 SGHTA, CDR2 FQGNSA. The J segment lost 2 bases and the V segment lost 3 bases, leaving 3 bases of the junction unmatched. The CDR3 covers 15 residues. CDR3 DNA sequence: TGTGCCAGCAGCTTTAGCGGGGGGTTACAAGAGACCCAGTACTTC. Protein product: CASSFSGGLQETQYF.

V and J are TRBV6-5 and TRBJ1-4; no firm D call. V was trimmed by 6 bases and J by 6 bases, leaving 5 bases between them. Germline CDR1 is MNHEY and CDR2 is SVGAGI. The CDR3 totals 11 residues. The CDR3 sequence is CASSFHEKLFF. The CDR3 DNA reads as TGTGCCAGCAGCTTCCATGAAAAACTGTTTTTT.

The CDR3: CATSRKSDYGYTF. CDR3 coding DNA: TGTGCCACCAGCAGAAAATCCGACTATGGCTACACCTTC. J is TRBJ1-2 and V is TRBV15, with no clear D. Germline-derived CDR1 and CDR2 are LNHNV and YYDKDF (reference sequence). The CDR3 has 13 amino acids. Between the trimmed V and J ends, which lost 2 bases and 3 bases, there was a span of 7 bases.

This chain connects TRBV28 to TRBJ2-6; no clear D. The CDR3 runs 16 residues. V dropped 5 bases and J dropped 1 base, with 12 bases sitting between them. Germline V gene sequence: CDR1 MDHEN, CDR2 SYDVKM. The CDR3 DNA sequence: TGTGCCAGCAGTCCCTCCCTGGTATCTGGGGCCAACGTCCTGACTTTC. It translates to CASSPSLVSGANVLTF.

CDR3 DNA: TGTGCCAGCAGCCCCCACGCAGTCATGAACACTGAAGCTTTCTTT. Translating it yields CASSPHAVMNTEAFF. The rearrangement uses TRBV6-5 and TRBJ1-1; D is unclear. This CDR3 is built from 15 residues. Trimming pared 6 bases from V and 0 bases from J, leaving 14 bases between. Germline-derived CDR1 and CDR2 are MNHEY and SVGAGI.

V usage is TRBV5-4 and J usage is TRBJ2-7, with 7 bases matching TRBD2. Trimming cost V 0 bases and J 7 bases; bases outside gene matches: 1. From germline, CDR1 is SGHNT and CDR2 YYREEE (reference sequence). The CDR3 extends over 12 amino acids. CDR3 protein: CASSLVGGEQYF. The CDR3 DNA sequence: TGTGCCAGCAGCTTGGTGGGAGGGGAGCAGTACTTC.

V is TRBV4-3 and J is TRBJ1-5; D is unresolved. This CDR3 has 13 residues. V lost 1 base to trimming and J lost 7 bases, with 8 bases between them. In germline, CDR1 is LGHNA, CDR2 YSLEER. The CDR3: CASSQVREQPQHF. CDR3 coding DNA: TGCGCCAGCAGCCAAGTTCGAGAGCAGCCCCAGCATTTT.

This chain joins TRBV7-2 and TRBJ2-5, with a weak D call TRBD1 (6 bases). The CDR3 covers 14 residues. Germline V gene data show CDR1 as SGHTA and CDR2 as FQGNSA. V was clipped by 5 bases and J by 1 base, with 11 bases between them. This chain's CDR3 is CASSQGTLQETQYF. The DNA of the CDR3 is TGTGCCAGCAGCCAAGGGACACTCCAAGAGACCCAGTACTTC. Based on the CDR3 plus reference TRBV7-2 and TRBJ2-5, the full variable domain is GAGVSQSPSNKVTEKGKDVELRCDPISGHTALYWYRQSLGQGLEFLIYFQGNSAPDKSGLPSDRFSAERTGGSVSTLTIQRTQQEDSAVYLCASSQGTLQETQYFGPGTRLLVL.